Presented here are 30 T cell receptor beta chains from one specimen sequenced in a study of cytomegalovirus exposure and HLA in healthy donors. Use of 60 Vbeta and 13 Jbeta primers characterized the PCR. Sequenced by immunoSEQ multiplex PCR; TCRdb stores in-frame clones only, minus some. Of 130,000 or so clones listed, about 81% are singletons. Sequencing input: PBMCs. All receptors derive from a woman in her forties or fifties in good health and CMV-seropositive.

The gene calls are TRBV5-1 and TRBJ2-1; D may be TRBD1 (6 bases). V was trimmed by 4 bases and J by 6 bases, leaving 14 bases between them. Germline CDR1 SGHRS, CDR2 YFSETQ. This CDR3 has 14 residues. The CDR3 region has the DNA TGCGCCAGCAGCCCACAGGGATATTCCAATGAGCAGTTCTTC. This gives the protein CASSPQGYSNEQFF.

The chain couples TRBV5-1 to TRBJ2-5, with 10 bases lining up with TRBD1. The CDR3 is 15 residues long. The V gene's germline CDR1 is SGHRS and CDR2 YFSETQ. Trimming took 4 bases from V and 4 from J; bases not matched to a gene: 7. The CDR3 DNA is TGCGCCAGCAGCACCGGGACAGGGGAGGTAGAGACCCAGTACTTC. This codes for CASSTGTGEVETQYF.

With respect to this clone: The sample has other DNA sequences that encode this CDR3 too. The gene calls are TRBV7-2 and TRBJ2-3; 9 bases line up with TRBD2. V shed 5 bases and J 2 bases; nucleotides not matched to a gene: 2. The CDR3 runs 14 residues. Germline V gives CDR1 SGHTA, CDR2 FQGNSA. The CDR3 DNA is TGTGCCAGCAGCCCGGGACTAGCCACAGATACGCAGTATTTT. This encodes CASSPGLATDTQYF.

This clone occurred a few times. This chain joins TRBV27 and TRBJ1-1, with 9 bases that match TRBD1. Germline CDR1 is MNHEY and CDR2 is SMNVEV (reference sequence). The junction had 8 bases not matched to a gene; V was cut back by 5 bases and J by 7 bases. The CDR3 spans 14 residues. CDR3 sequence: CASSPVDRGDEAFF. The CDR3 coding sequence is TGTGCCAGCAGTCCCGTAGACAGGGGGGATGAAGCTTTCTTT.

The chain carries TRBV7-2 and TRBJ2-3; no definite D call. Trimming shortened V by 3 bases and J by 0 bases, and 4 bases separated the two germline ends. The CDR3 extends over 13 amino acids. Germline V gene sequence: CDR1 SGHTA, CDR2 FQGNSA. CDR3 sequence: CASSFISTDTQYF. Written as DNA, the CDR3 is TGTGCCAGCAGCTTTATTAGCACAGATACGCAGTATTTT.

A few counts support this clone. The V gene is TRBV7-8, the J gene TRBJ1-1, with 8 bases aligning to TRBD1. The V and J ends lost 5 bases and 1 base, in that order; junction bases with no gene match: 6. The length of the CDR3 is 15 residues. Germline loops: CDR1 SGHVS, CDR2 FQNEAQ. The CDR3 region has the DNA TGTGCCAGCAGCCTCGTGGACAGGGCGAACACTGAAGCTTTCTTT. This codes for CASSLVDRANTEAFF. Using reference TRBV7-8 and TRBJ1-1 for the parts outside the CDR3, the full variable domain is GAGVSQSPRYKVAKRGQDVALRCDPISGHVSLFWYQQALGQGPEFLTYFQNEAQLDKSGLPSDRFFAERPEGSVSTLKIQRTQQEDSAVYLCASSLVDRANTEAFFGQGTRLTVV.

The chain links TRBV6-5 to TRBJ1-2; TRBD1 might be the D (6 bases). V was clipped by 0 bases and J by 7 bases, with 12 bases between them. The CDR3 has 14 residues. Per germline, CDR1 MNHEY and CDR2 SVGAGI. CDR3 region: CASSYSTGWVGYTF. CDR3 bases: TGTGCCAGCAGTTACTCGACAGGCTGGGTTGGCTACACCTTC.

The CDR3 bases are TGCGCCAGCTCGGTTGGGCATCGAACAGATACGCAGTATTTT. This gives the protein CASSVGHRTDTQYF. This rearrangement joins TRBV4-3 to TRBJ2-3; D unclear. V was trimmed by 8 bases and J by 3 bases, leaving 15 bases between them. Germline V gene data show CDR1 as LGHNA and CDR2 as YSLEER. CDR3 size: 14 residues.

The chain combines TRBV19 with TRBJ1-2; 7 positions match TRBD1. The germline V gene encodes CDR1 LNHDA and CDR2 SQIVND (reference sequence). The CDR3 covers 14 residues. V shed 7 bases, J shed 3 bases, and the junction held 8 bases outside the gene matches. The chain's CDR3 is CASNLRGHHYGYTF. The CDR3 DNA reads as TGTGCCAGTAATCTGAGGGGGCACCACTATGGCTACACCTTC.

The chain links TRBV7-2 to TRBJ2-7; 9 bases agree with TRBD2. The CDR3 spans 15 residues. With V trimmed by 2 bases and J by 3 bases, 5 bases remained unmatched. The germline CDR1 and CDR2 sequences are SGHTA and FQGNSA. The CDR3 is CASSLRLAGHYEQYF. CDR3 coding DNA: TGTGCCAGCAGCTTACGTCTAGCGGGACACTACGAGCAGTACTTC.

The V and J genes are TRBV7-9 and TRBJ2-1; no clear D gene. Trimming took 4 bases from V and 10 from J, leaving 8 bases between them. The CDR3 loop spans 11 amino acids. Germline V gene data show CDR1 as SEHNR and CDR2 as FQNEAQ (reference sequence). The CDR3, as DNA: TGTGCCAGCAGCTCTGCGTGGGAGCAGTTCTTC. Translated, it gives CASSSAWEQFF.

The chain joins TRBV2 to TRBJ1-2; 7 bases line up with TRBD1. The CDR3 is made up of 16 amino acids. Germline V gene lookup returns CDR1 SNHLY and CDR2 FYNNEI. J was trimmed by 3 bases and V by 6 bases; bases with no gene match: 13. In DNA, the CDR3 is TGTGCCAGCAGAAAGGGGGCAGGGGCCCCGGACTATGGCTACACCTTC. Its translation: CASRKGAGAPDYGYTF.

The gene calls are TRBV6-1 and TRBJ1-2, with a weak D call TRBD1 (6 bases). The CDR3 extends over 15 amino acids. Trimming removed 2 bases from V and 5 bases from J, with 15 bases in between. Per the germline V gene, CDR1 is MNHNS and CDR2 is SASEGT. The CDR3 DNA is TGTGCCAGCAGTGAAAATTCAGGGGTTCCTTATGGCTACACCTTC. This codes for CASSENSGVPYGYTF.

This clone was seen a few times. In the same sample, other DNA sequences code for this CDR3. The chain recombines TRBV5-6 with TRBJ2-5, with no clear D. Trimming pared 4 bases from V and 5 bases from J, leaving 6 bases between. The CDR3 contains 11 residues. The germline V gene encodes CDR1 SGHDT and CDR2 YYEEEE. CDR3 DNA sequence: TGTGCCAGCAGCCTGAGGGAGACCCAGTACTTC. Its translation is CASSLRETQYF.

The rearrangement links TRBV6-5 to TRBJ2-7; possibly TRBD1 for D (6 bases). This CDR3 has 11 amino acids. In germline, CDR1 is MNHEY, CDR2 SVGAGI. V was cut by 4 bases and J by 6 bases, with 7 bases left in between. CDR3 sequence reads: CASSSRGEQYF. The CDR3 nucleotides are TGTGCCAGCAGTTCCAGGGGCGAGCAGTACTTC.

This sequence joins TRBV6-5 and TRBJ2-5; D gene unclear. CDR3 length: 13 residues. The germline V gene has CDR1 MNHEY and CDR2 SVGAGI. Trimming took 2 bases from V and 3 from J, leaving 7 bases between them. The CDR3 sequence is CASSYGPEETQYF. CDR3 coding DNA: TGTGCCAGCAGTTACGGGCCTGAAGAGACCCAGTACTTC.

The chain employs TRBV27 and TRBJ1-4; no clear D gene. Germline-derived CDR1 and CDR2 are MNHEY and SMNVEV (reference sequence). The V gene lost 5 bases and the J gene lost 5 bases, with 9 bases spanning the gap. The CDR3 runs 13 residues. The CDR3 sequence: CASSVRQNEKLFF. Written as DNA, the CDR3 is TGTGCCAGCAGTGTGAGACAAAATGAAAAACTGTTTTTT.

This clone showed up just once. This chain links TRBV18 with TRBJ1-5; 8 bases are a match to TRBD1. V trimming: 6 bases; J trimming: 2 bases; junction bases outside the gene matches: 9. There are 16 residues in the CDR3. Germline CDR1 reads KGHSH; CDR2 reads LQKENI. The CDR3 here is CASSTKPGQGNQPQHF. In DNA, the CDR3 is TGTGCCAGCTCTACAAAACCGGGACAGGGCAATCAGCCCCAGCATTTT.

The CDR3 protein is CASSFRGAGRYEQYF. In DNA form, the CDR3 reads TGTGCCAGCAGCTTTCGCGGCGCCGGGAGATACGAGCAGTACTTC. The V gene is TRBV7-9, the J gene TRBJ2-7; tentatively, D is TRBD2 (6 bases). This CDR3 region has 15 residues. Per germline, CDR1 SEHNR and CDR2 FQNEAQ (reference sequence). The V and J ends lost 3 bases and 4 bases respectively, with 16 bases between them.

In DNA, the CDR3 is TGTGCCAGCAGTTACTCCCCGGGACACGGCACAGATACGCAGTATTTT. This encodes CASSYSPGHGTDTQYF. The chain carries TRBV6-5 and TRBJ2-3; the D gene is possibly TRBD1 (6 bases). The CDR3 has 16 residues. The germline V gene encodes CDR1 MNHEY and CDR2 SVGAGI. V was cut by 0 bases and J by 1 base, with 11 bases left in between.

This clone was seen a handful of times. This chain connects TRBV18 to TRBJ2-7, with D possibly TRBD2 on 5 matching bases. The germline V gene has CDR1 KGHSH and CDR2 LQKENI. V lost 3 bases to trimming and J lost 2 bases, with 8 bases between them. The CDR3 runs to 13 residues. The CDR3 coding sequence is TGTGCCAGCTCACCCTACGGGACCTACGAGCAGTACTTC. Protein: CASSPYGTYEQYF.

The CDR3: CASSPGLAGGLDTQYF. In DNA form, the CDR3 reads TGTGCCAGCAGCCCGGGACTAGCGGGAGGGTTAGATACGCAGTATTTT. The rearrangement joins TRBV5-6 to TRBJ2-3; 16 nucleotides agree with TRBD2. The CDR3 spans 16 residues. V lost 4 bases to trimming and J lost 5 bases; unmatched junction nucleotides: 4. CDR1 and CDR2 from the germline V gene are SGHDT and YYEEEE.

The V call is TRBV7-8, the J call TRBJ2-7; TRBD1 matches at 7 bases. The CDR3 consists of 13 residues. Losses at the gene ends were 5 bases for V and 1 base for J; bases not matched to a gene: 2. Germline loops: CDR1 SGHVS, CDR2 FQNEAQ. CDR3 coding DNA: TGTGCCAGCAGCCCGGGACAGTCCTACGAGCAGTACTTC. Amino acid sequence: CASSPGQSYEQYF.

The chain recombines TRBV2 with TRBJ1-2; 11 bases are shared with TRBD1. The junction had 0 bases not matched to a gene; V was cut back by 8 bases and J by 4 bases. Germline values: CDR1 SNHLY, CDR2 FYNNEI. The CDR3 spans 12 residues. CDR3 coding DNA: TGTGCCAGCGGGACAGGGGGCTATGGCTACACCTTC. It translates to CASGTGGYGYTF.

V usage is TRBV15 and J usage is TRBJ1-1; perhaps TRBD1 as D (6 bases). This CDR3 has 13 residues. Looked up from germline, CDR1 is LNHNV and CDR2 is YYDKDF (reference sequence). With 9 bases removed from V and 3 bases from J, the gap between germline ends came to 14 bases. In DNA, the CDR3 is TGTGCCACGGACCCGGGACACCACACTGAAGCTTTCTTT. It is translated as CATDPGHHTEAFF.

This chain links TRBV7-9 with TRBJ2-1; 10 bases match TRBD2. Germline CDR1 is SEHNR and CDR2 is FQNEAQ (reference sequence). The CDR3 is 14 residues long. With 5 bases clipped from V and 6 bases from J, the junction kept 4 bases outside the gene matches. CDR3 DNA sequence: TGTGCCAGCAGCCAGAGGACTAGCGGCAATGAGCAGTTCTTC. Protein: CASSQRTSGNEQFF.

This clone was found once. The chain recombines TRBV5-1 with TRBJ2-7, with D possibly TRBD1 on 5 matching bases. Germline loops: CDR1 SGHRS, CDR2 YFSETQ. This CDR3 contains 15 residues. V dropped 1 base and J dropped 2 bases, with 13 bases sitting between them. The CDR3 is CASSLLPGQTYEQYF. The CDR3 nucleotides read TGCGCCAGCAGCTTGCTGCCAGGGCAAACCTACGAGCAGTACTTC.

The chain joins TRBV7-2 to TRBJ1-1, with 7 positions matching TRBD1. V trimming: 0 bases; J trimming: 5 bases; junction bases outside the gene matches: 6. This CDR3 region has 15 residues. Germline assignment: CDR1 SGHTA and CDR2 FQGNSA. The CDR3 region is CASSLALAGGTEAFF. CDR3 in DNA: TGTGCCAGCAGCTTAGCGCTGGCAGGGGGGACTGAAGCTTTCTTT.

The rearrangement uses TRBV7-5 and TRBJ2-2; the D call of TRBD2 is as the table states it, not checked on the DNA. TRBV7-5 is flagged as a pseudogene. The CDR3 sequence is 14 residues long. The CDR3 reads CASSLGAGRGELFF. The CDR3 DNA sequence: TGTGCCAGCAGCTTAGGCGCGGGACGCGGGGAGCTGTTTTTT.

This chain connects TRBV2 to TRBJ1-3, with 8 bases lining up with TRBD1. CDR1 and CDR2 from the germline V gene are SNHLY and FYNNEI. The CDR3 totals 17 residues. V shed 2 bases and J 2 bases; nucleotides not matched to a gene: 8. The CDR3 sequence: CASSETLPGGAGNTIYF. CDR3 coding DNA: TGTGCCAGCAGTGAAACCCTTCCAGGGGGCGCTGGAAACACCATATATTTT.